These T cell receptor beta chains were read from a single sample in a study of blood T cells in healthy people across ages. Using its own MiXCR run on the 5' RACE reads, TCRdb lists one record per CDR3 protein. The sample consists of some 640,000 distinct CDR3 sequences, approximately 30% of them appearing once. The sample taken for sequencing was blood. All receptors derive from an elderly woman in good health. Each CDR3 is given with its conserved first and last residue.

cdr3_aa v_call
CASSLTIQGGGGYTF TRBV5-1
CASSEAGRGAFF TRBV6-1
CAWSVLRGSEKLFF TRBV30
CATSRDGRGVADTQYF TRBV15
CASTPDKGRPDYGYTF TRBV6-6
CASRTVSSPLHF TRBV12-3/TRBV12-4
CASSYAGGDVKAFF TRBV7-2
CASSSDSDQPQHF TRBV7-3
CASSPTPGTGYNEQFF TRBV5-1
CASSFQSGGVRGTDTQYF TRBV28
CASSLGGQGFHEQYF TRBV5-1
CAWSVKGDYGYTF TRBV30
CASSRAGTSGGTRQFF TRBV6-5
CASSQDNRNNQPQHF TRBV3-1
CASSTSGLSSYEQYF TRBV5-1
CSTRTSDIQYF TRBV29-1
CASSTGFEADTQYF TRBV5-6
CASSLEPGSETQYF TRBV7-2
CASRGRDNDSGNTIYF TRBV6-6
CATRVGRADIQYF TRBV5-1
CASSFLSDFLSTDTQYF TRBV11-1
CTSSRFSNQPQHF TRBV12-3/TRBV12-4
CASSLEFGGGNEQFF TRBV11-2
CASSSAGSSTDTQYF TRBV5-1
CASSLAQRDTIYF TRBV5-5
CASSLHRGGSYEQYF TRBV28
CASSYSMDAAGGYTF TRBV6-6
CAISEGQGYEQYF TRBV10-3
CASRLVGQGLPDTQYF TRBV7-8
CASSRAEAPSVNEQYF TRBV5-1
CASSPSSSSPLHF TRBV12-3/TRBV12-4
CASSLTNHPDRVNGYTF TRBV7-3
CASSPMSGGSGLSPLHF TRBV18
CASSGLRSTSQYF TRBV9
CSARKTGKETQYF TRBV20-1
CASSLGLAVYEQYF TRBV7-2
CASSRGTSGGDSSYNEQFF TRBV4-2
CASSTTQGRDTIYF TRBV9
CASSVTRTLNTGELFF TRBV27
CASSTDRGHEQYF TRBV19
CASSQAYNSPLHF TRBV4-3
CSAAWGSTEAFF TRBV20-1
CASTAAGGLPYEQYF TRBV7-8
CASSPWGAGGIEQYF TRBV2
CASRRGLAENEQFF TRBV5-1
CASSRGAIEAQYF TRBV7-3
CAIRPDSNQPQHF TRBV10-3
CASSPETGTGGNDGYTF TRBV18
CATGRDRGSKNIQYF TRBV10-3
CASSVAAGPGTEAFF TRBV9
CASSPAGLAGEVDEQFF TRBV7-3
CASSVGPAGATYEQYF TRBV9